A single TCR beta chain is shown here with its context. Antigen specificity is unknown. These data are taken from a study of OX40 agonist ivuxolimab in advanced cancers. Overall study: Ivuxolimab, an antibody acting as an agonist of OX40 (CD134), was used to treat patients. Three patients had partial responses: one hepatocellular carcinoma, two cutaneous melanoma.

In germline, CDR1 is SSHAT, CDR2 FNYEAQ (reference sequence). This CDR3 comprises 15 residues. V was shortened by 5 bases and J by 2 bases, with 12 bases between the two germline ends. Study-wide results and limits: Doses of 0.1 to 3.0 mg/kg were accompanied by clonal expansion of CD4+ and CD8+ blood T cells by week 6. CD8+ T cells averaged more expanded clones than CD4+.

The method was immunoSEQ multiplex PCR; TCRdb's version includes in-frame clones alone and lacks a portion of them. The table includes some 70,000 clones, around nine tenths detected once. The sequence was obtained from an adult with an advanced solid tumor such as melanoma, head and neck, liver or kidney cancer. The specimen comprised CD4+ or CD8+ T cells sorted from blood, sampled in a trial of the OX40 agonist ivuxolimab. The V gene is TRBV7-7, the J gene TRBJ2-2, with D tentatively TRBD2 (6 bases). CDR3 sequence (DNA): TGTGCCAGCAGCCCCGGGAGACCTAACACCGGGGAGCTGTTTTTT. This encodes CASSPGRPNTGELFF.